This TCR beta chain was recovered during a study of T-cell reconstitution after alpha-beta-depleted transplantation in children. The authors prepared the TCRbeta library with unique molecular identifiers. Each CDR3 protein is one row after TCRdb ran MiXCR on the PCR reads. The sample carries fewer than 250,000 distinct CDR3 sequences, 17% recorded once. Study-wide points: Several hundred expanded graft clones reportedly supplied alpha-beta T cells about two months after transplant.

Worth noting for this clonotype: The antigen is undetermined.

Germline V CDR1 and CDR2: MNHEY, SMNVEV (reference sequence). CDR3 length: 13 amino acids. Trimming pared 8 bases from V and 5 bases from J, leaving 13 bases between. The clonotype originates from a male patient aged 2 to 9 who had a stem cell transplant for acute lymphoblastic leukemia, so the T cells may come from the graft donor. Sequenced here: PBMCs, mostly from graft donor cells, sampled 360 days after TCRalphabeta/CD19-depleted stem cell transplant. V usage is TRBV27 and J usage is TRBJ2-1; D is possibly TRBD1 (6 bases). In DNA, the CDR3 is TGTGCCAGCCGTAGCGACAGGAACAATGAGCAGTTCTTC. Translating gives CASRSDRNNEQFF.